This record concerns one T cell receptor beta chain sequence. The data are from a study of T cell changes during pregnancy in multiple sclerosis. Some clones are missing from TCRdb's copy, which holds only in-frame ones; the method was immunoSEQ multiplex PCR. The data show approximately 37,000 clones, about 88% seen once. The source was CD8+ T cells from peripheral blood mononuclear cells, collected in the first trimester of pregnancy. This receptor was obtained from a female donor with multiple sclerosis, enrolled in a pregnancy study.

CDR3 protein: CASSFLTAKSYEQYF. In DNA form, the CDR3 reads TGTGCCAGCAGCTTCTTGACAGCTAAAAGCTACGAGCAGTACTTC. The chain combines TRBV7-9 with TRBJ2-7; a possible D gene is TRBD1 (5 bases). The CDR3 loop spans 15 amino acids. Trimming stripped 3 bases from V and 3 bases from J, with 15 bases between. Germline V CDR1 and CDR2: SEHNR, FQNEAQ (reference sequence).